This T cell receptor (beta chain) was retrieved from a study of cytotoxic CD8 clonotypes in ibrutinib-treated CLL. The germline gives CDR1 MNHNY, CDR2 SVGAGI (reference sequence). V was clipped by 0 bases and J by 0 bases, with 9 bases between them. This CDR3 comprises 15 residues. Method: immunoSEQ multiplex PCR; TCRdb's copy keeps in-frame clones and lacks some. Of about 140,000 clones listed, 77% were seen once; the top ten hold about 29%. In the case of this clone: The antigen is unknown.

Study-wide results and limits: Clonality showed a rise at ibrutinib response that reversed toward baseline at progression. There were few public clonotypes, and on treatment they contracted or stayed stable. Baseline clonality was higher than in age-matched healthy donors and moved in step with circulating CD8+ T-cell counts.

This receptor was taken from a human donor with chronic lymphocytic leukemia. Material: PBMCs, obtained after 12 months of ibrutinib treatment. The chain carries TRBV6-6 and TRBJ2-7; maybe TRBD2 (5 bases). CDR3 DNA sequence: TGTGCCAGCAGTTACTCGTCTAGCCGCTCCTACGAGCAGTACTTC. Translating gives CASSYSSSRSYEQYF.